Included here is one TCR beta chain sequence, with context. The data stem from a study of blood T cell repertoires in COVID-19. Authors' data handling: Scientists estimated how many nucleated cells there were by amplifying reference gene primers. Method: immunoSEQ multiplex PCR; TCRdb's copy keeps in-frame clones and lacks some. That table supplies the V and J calls and clone size; D and trimming were determined from the DNA. The sample yields a few hundred thousand clones, about 88% seen once. This CDR3 spans 14 amino acids. The junction had 8 bases not matched to a gene; V was cut back by 3 bases and J by 8 bases. The germline V gene encodes CDR1 SNHLY and CDR2 FYNNEI.

The sample comprised PBMCs or T cells enriched from blood (not recorded which). The clonotype comes from a woman aged 55-69 years who had recovered from COVID-19. The genes are TRBV2 and TRBJ1-2, with 8 nucleotides matching TRBD1. CDR3 bases: TGTGCCAGCAGTGATTTGGGCAGGGGGCTAGGCTACACCTTC. It encodes CASSDLGRGLGYTF.